Reported below is one T cell receptor (beta chain). In the original analysis: Reference gene primers were amplified, and this amplification served to estimate nucleated cell counts. Generated by immunoSEQ multiplex PCR, the TCRdb table keeps only in-frame clones and is missing some. The V and J calls and the clone size are those of that table, but D and trimming were determined from the DNA. The sample lists fewer than 300,000 clones; 90% to 95% were seen once. This CDR3 is built from 13 residues. V lost 6 bases, J lost 7 bases, and 12 bases lay in between. This entry comes from a study of blood T cell repertoires in COVID-19.

Source material: peripheral blood. This rearrangement joins TRBV12-3 or TRBV12-4 to TRBJ1-4; no definite D call. The clonotype originates from a woman in her twenties or thirties with COVID-19, enrolled during active disease. CDR3 region: CASSLNLLEKLFF. The CDR3 coding sequence is TGTGCCAGCAGCCTAAACTTACTTGAAAAACTGTTTTTT.